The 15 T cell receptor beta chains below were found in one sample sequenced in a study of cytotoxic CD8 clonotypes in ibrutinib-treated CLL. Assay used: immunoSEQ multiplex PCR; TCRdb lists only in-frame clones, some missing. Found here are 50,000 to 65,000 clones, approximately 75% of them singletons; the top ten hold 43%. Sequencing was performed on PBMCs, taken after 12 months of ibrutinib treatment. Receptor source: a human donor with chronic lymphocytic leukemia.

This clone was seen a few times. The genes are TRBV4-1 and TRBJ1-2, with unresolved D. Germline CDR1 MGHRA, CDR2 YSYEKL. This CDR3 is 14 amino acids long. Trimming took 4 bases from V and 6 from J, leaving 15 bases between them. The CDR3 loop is CASSLGLAQHGYTF. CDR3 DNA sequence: TGCGCCAGCAGCCTTGGGTTGGCCCAGCATGGCTACACCTTC.

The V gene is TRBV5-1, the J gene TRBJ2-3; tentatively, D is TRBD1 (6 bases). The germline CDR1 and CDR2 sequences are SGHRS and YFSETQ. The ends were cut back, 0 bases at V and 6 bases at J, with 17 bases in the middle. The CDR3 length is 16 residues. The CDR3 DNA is TGCGCCAGCAGCTTGGCCTGGGCAGGGGATACGGATACGCAGTATTTT. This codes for CASSLAWAGDTDTQYF.

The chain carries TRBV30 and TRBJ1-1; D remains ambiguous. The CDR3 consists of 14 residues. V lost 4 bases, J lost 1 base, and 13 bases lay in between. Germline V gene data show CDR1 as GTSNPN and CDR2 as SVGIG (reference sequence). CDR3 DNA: TGTGCCTGGAAGCTAGGGCGCAGGAACACTGAAGCTTTCTTT. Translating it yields CAWKLGRRNTEAFF.

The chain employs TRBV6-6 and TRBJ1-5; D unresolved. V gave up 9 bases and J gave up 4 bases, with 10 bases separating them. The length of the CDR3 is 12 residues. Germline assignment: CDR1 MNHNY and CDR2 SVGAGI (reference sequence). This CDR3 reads CASRQSNQPQHF. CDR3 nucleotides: TGTGCCAGTCGTCAGAGTAATCAGCCCCAGCATTTT.

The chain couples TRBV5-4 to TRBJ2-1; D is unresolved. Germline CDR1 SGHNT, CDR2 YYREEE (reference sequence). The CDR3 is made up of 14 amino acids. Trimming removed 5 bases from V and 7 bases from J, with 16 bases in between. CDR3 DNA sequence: TGTGCCAGCAGTCTACCCAGGATGGGGAATGAGCAGTTCTTC. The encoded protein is CASSLPRMGNEQFF.

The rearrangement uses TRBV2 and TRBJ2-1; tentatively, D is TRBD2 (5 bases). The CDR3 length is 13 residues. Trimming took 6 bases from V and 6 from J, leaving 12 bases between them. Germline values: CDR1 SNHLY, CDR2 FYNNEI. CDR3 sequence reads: CASSEGFGNEQFF. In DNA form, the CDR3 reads TGTGCCAGCAGCGAGGGTTTCGGCAATGAGCAGTTCTTC.

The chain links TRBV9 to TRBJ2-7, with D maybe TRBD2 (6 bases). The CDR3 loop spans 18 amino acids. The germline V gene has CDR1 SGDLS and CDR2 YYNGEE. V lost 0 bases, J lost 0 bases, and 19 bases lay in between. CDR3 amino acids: CASSVEGGSGVSSYEQYF. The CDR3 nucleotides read TGTGCCAGCAGCGTAGAGGGAGGCTCTGGGGTTAGCTCCTACGAGCAGTACTTC. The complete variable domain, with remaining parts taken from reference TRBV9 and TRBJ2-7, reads DSGVTQTPKHLITATGQRVTLRCSPRSGDLSVYWYQQSLDQGLQFLIQYYNGEERAKGNILERFSAQQFPDLHSELNLSSLELGDSALYFCASSVEGGSGVSSYEQYFGPGTRLTVT.

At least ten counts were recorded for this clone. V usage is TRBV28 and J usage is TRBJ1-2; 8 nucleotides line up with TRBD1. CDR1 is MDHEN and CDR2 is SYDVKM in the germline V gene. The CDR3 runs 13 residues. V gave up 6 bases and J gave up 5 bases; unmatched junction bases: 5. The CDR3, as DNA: TGTGCCAGCAGACAGACAGGGGATTATGGCTACACCTTC. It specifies CASRQTGDYGYTF.

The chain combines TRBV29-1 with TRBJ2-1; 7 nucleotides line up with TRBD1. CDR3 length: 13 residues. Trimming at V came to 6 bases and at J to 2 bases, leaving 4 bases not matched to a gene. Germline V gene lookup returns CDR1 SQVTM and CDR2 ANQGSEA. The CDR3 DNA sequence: TGCAGCGTCCAGACAGGGACCTACAATGAGCAGTTCTTC. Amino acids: CSVQTGTYNEQFF.

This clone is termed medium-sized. The CDR3 nucleotides are TGTGCCAGCACCACAGGGGATAGAGGCACTGAAGCTTTCTTT. Residues: CASTTGDRGTEAFF. The chain is built from TRBV2 and TRBJ1-1; 7 positions match TRBD1. V lost 7 bases to trimming and J lost 4 bases; unmatched junction nucleotides: 9. Germline CDR1 is SNHLY and CDR2 is FYNNEI. CDR3 length equals 14 residues.

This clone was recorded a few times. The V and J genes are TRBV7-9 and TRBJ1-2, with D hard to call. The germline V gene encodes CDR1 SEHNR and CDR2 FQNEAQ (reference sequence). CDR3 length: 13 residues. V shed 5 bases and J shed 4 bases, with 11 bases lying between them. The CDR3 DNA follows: TGTGCCAGCAGCCGGGCGGGGAGCTATGGCTACACCTTC. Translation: CASSRAGSYGYTF.

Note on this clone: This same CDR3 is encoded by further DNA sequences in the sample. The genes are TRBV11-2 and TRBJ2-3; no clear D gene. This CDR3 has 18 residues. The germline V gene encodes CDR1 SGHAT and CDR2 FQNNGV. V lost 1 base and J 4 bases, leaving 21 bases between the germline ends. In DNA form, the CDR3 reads TGTGCCAGCAGCTTAGCTTTTCGGGCGAAGGGCTTCCCAGATACGCAGTATTTT. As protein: CASSLAFRAKGFPDTQYF.

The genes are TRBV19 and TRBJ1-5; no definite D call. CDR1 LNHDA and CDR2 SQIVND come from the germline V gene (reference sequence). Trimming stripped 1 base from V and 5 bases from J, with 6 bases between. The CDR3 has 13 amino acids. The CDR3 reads CASSIGEDQPQHF. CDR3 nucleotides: TGTGCCAGTAGTATAGGCGAGGATCAGCCCCAGCATTTT.

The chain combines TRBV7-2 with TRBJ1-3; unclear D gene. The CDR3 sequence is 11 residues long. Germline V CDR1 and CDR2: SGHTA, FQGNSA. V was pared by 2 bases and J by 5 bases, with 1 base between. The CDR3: CASSLRNTIYF. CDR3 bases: TGTGCCAGCAGCTTAAGAAACACCATATATTTT.

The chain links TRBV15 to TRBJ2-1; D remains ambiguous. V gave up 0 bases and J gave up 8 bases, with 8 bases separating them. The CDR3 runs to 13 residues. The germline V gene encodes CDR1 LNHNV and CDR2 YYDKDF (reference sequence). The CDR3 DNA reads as TGTGCCACCAGCAGAGATTTGGGGTATGAGCAGTTCTTC. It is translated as CATSRDLGYEQFF.